This entry features one TCR beta chain sequence. Antigen specificity is unknown. The CDR3 covers 16 residues. Deletions cut 3 bases from V and 0 bases from J, with 15 bases between. Germline V gene data show CDR1 as MNHEY and CDR2 as SMNVEV (reference sequence). This entry comes from a study of shared clonotypes between healthy human individuals. Study-level points and caveats: Enrolling few donors narrowed the genetic and exposure-history diversity that was represented. As a rule, naive subsets had a larger estimated richness than memory subsets. About 5% of naive CD4 clonotypes were shared across a handful of donors.

Measured with immunoSEQ multiplex PCR; TCRdb has only the in-frame clones, and not every one. Of 1.5 million to 2.5 million clones listed, about 95% are singletons. The naive CD8 subset, CD45RO-negative cells positively selected for CCR7, excluded terminally differentiated effector memory CD45RA+ cells. The donors were all Caucasian adults (living in Nashville, Tennessee). V is TRBV27 and J is TRBJ2-7, with D perhaps TRBD2 (5 bases). What was sequenced was naive CD8+ T cells sorted from blood. The TCR sequence derives from a man between 18 and 35 years old in good health. The CDR3 spells CASSFSGSRLSYEQYF. The CDR3 DNA follows: TGTGCCAGCAGTTTCAGCGGCTCTCGCCTCTCCTACGAGCAGTACTTC.